This TCR beta chain comes out of a study of blood T cell repertoires in COVID-19. The table came from immunoSEQ multiplex PCR; TCRdb's copy has only in-frame clones and leaves some out. This table holds more than 110,000 clones, around 79% found once. The V and J ends lost 1 base and 11 bases respectively, with 12 bases between them. Per the germline V gene, CDR1 is MDHEN and CDR2 is SYDVKM. The CDR3 sequence is 14 residues long. The J gene is TRBJ1-6, the V gene TRBV28; D ambiguous. Sequenced material: peripheral blood. The sequence derives from a man aged 55-75 years with acute or convalescent COVID-19. The CDR3 region is CASSLSAGTTPLHF. The CDR3 DNA follows: TGTGCCAGCAGTTTATCAGCGGGAACGACACCCCTCCACTTT.